This record covers a single T cell receptor (beta chain). The protocol was immunoSEQ multiplex PCR, while the TCRdb copy is restricted to in-frame clones and leaves out a portion. The data contain under 50,000 clones, roughly 90% of them singletons. This specimen comes from a study of T cell changes during pregnancy in multiple sclerosis. This CDR3 comprises 15 residues. V shed 6 bases, J shed 5 bases, and the junction held 9 bases outside the gene matches. From germline, CDR1 is LNHDA and CDR2 SQIVND (reference sequence). Sequenced here: CD8+ T cells from peripheral blood mononuclear cells, sampled in the first trimester of pregnancy. The receptor comes from a female donor with multiple sclerosis, enrolled in a pregnancy study. This rearrangement joins TRBV19 to TRBJ2-5; TRBD2 matches at 10 bases. The CDR3 loop is CASSASGGLWETQYF. The CDR3 nucleotides read TGTGCCAGTAGCGCTAGCGGGGGCCTTTGGGAGACCCAGTACTTC.